This passage covers 21 T cell receptor beta chains from one sample sequenced in a study of cytomegalovirus exposure and HLA in healthy donors. Amplification used 60 Vbeta primers and 13 Jbeta primers. The method was immunoSEQ multiplex PCR; TCRdb's version includes in-frame clones alone and lacks a portion of them. The repertoire includes some 190,000 clones, approximately 84% of them detected once, and approximately 2.9% sits in the top ten. What was sequenced was PBMCs. The receptor set was obtained from a female donor in good health and CMV-seronegative.

J is TRBJ2-7 and V is TRBV5-4, with 9 bases lining up with TRBD2. Germline V gene lookup returns CDR1 SGHNT and CDR2 YYREEE (reference sequence). The CDR3 runs 16 residues. Germline trimming cut 2 bases from V and 2 bases from J; bases unmatched to any gene: 8. The CDR3 coding sequence is TGTGCCAGCAGCTTTTTTGGCGGGAGGGTAACCTACGAGCAGTACTTC. Translating it yields CASSFFGGRVTYEQYF.

This clone was seen just once. V and J are TRBV19 and TRBJ1-5; D is perhaps TRBD1 (5 bases). Germline V gene data show CDR1 as LNHDA and CDR2 as SQIVND (reference sequence). This CDR3 comprises 15 residues. V was trimmed by 8 bases and J by 0 bases, leaving 14 bases between them. CDR3 DNA sequence: TGTGCCAGTCGGAGTCAGGACAATAGCAATCAGCCCCAGCATTTT. Amino acid sequence: CASRSQDNSNQPQHF.

V gene TRBV7-2 combines with J gene TRBJ2-1, with 12 bases lining up with TRBD2. Trimming cost V 0 bases and J 0 bases; bases outside gene matches: 6. The CDR3 contains 19 residues. Germline V gene sequence: CDR1 SGHTA, CDR2 FQGNSA. The CDR3: CASSLARTSGMSSYNEQFF. Written as DNA, the CDR3 is TGTGCCAGCAGCTTAGCTAGGACTAGCGGGATGAGCTCCTACAATGAGCAGTTCTTC.

This clone was seen just once. The chain employs TRBV19 and TRBJ1-1; 10 positions agree with TRBD1. The germline CDR1 and CDR2 sequences are LNHDA and SQIVND (reference sequence). V lost 6 bases and J lost 4; bases outside the gene matches: 11. The CDR3 totals 16 residues. The CDR3: CASRQRPGQGITEAFF. For the CDR3, the DNA is TGTGCCAGTAGGCAAAGACCGGGACAGGGGATCACTGAAGCTTTCTTT.

About this clone: A junction end diverges from the germline sequence, so it may reflect a read error. The chain combines TRBV4-2 with TRBJ2-4, with 8 bases that match TRBD2. Per the germline V gene, CDR1 is LGHNA and CDR2 is YNFKEQ. This CDR3 comprises 14 residues. The CDR3 loop is CASSKDDSGTFQYF. The CDR3, as DNA: TGTGCCAGCAGCAAAGACGATAGCGGGACCTTTCAGTACTTC.

CDR3 in amino acids: CASSQGPYEQYF. The CDR3 nucleotides read TGTGCCAGCAGCCAAGGGCCCTACGAGCAGTACTTC. The rearrangement links TRBV4-2 to TRBJ2-7, with D hard to call. This CDR3 contains 12 residues. V shed 1 base and J shed 2 bases, with 3 bases lying between them. Germline loops: CDR1 LGHNA, CDR2 YNFKEQ.

The J gene is TRBJ2-3, the V gene TRBV7-2; D call uncertain. The germline CDR1 and CDR2 sequences are SGHTA and FQGNSA. This CDR3 is built from 13 residues. The V end was cut by 4 bases, the J end by 6 bases, with 11 bases between. The CDR3 here is CASSYYPEDTQYF. DNA for the CDR3: TGTGCCAGCAGCTACTACCCGGAGGATACGCAGTATTTT.

The genes are TRBV5-1 and TRBJ2-7; 12 bases are a match to TRBD1. CDR1 is SGHRS, CDR2 YFSETQ, per germline. This CDR3 region has 15 residues. V gave up 0 bases and J gave up 10 bases; unmatched junction bases: 8. The CDR3 is CASSLAGQGASEQYF. In DNA, the CDR3 is TGCGCCAGCAGCTTGGCGGGACAGGGGGCCTCGGAACAGTACTTC. Using reference TRBV5-1 and TRBJ2-7 for the parts outside the CDR3, the full variable domain is KAGVTQTPRYLIKTRGQQVTLSCSPISGHRSVSWYQQTPGQGLQFLFEYFSETQRNKGNFPGRFSGRQFSNSRSEMNVSTLELGDSALYLCASSLAGQGASEQYFGPGTRLTVT.

V and J are TRBV4-2 and TRBJ1-5; TRBD1 might be the D (6 bases). This CDR3 is built from 15 residues. CDR1 and CDR2 (germline): LGHNA, YNFKEQ. V was pared by 1 base and J by 5 bases, with 12 bases between. The CDR3: CASSQGRGPYQPQHF. The CDR3 DNA follows: TGTGCCAGCAGCCAAGGCAGGGGCCCCTATCAGCCCCAGCATTTT.

The gene calls are TRBV2 and TRBJ2-7, with TRBD1 matching over 9 bases. Trimming took 6 bases from V and 7 from J; bases not matched to a gene: 10. This CDR3 is built from 14 residues. Per germline, CDR1 SNHLY and CDR2 FYNNEI. CDR3 sequence reads: CASRLQGALREQYF. CDR3 DNA sequence: TGTGCCAGCAGGTTACAGGGGGCGCTAAGGGAGCAGTACTTC.

The rearrangement joins TRBV6-1 to TRBJ2-5; the match to TRBD1 covers 8 bases. V was pared by 4 bases and J by 3 bases, with 13 bases of the junction left unmatched. The CDR3 is 17 residues long. Germline V lookup: CDR1 MNHNS, CDR2 SASEGT. CDR3: CASSGTRQGWGEETQYF. CDR3 coding DNA: TGTGCCAGCAGTGGGACAAGACAGGGGTGGGGGGAAGAGACCCAGTACTTC.

The chain carries TRBV19 and TRBJ1-4, with a weak D call TRBD1 (5 bases). The CDR3 has 17 residues. V was shortened by 5 bases and J by 7 bases, with 23 bases between the two germline ends. Germline values: CDR1 LNHDA, CDR2 SQIVND (reference sequence). DNA for the CDR3: TGTGCCAGTAGTGTTGAGGGCGTCGGGGGTGTGAGTGAAAAACTGTTTTTT. It translates to CASSVEGVGGVSEKLFF.

V gene TRBV6-5 combines with J gene TRBJ2-3; 9 nucleotides align to TRBD1. Germline V gene lookup returns CDR1 MNHEY and CDR2 SVGAGI. The CDR3 runs 14 residues. V lost 5 bases to trimming and J lost 3 bases; unmatched junction nucleotides: 3. The CDR3 here is CASSLDRGTDTQYF. Here the CDR3 DNA reads TGTGCCAGCAGTCTGGACAGGGGAACAGATACGCAGTATTTT.

This clone has only one observation. This chain joins TRBV7-2 and TRBJ2-7, with D possibly TRBD2 on 7 matching bases. This CDR3 is built from 14 residues. Germline V gene lookup returns CDR1 SGHTA and CDR2 FQGNSA. V lost 5 bases and J lost 7, with 18 bases in between. Here the CDR3 reads CASSRIAGAGEQYF. CDR3 nucleotide sequence: TGTGCCAGCAGCCGGATTGCGGGGGCGGGGGAGCAGTACTTC.

The CDR3 DNA reads TGCGCCAGCAGCTCCCCGACAGGACGTGATTCACCCCTCCACTTT. It encodes CASSSPTGRDSPLHF. V and J are TRBV4-1 and TRBJ1-6, with D perhaps matching TRBD1 (6 bases). The V end lost 5 bases, the J end lost 8 bases, and 16 bases lay between the germline ends. The CDR3 is 15 residues long. From germline, CDR1 is MGHRA and CDR2 YSYEKL.

The chain links TRBV5-1 to TRBJ2-5, with 8 bases aligning to TRBD2. The J call is in doubt because the DNA end fits TRBJ2-7 better. Germline assignment: CDR1 SGHRS and CDR2 YFSETQ. CDR3 length: 15 residues. The CDR3 DNA follows: TGCGCCAGCAGCGTCTTCGGGGGGGTAGGCTACGAGCAGTACTTC. Protein: CASSVFGGVGYEQYF.

The chain joins TRBV5-1 to TRBJ1-4; TRBD1 aligns across 7 bases. Losses at the gene ends were 2 bases for V and 6 bases for J; bases not matched to a gene: 7. This CDR3 contains 15 residues. Germline CDR1 reads SGHRS; CDR2 reads YFSETQ. In DNA, the CDR3 is TGCGCCAGCAGCTTAGCACAGGGGATTGATGAAAAACTGTTTTTT. Amino acids: CASSLAQGIDEKLFF. Combining the CDR3 with reference TRBV5-1 and TRBJ1-4 gives the whole variable domain KAGVTQTPRYLIKTRGQQVTLSCSPISGHRSVSWYQQTPGQGLQFLFEYFSETQRNKGNFPGRFSGRQFSNSRSEMNVSTLELGDSALYLCASSLAQGIDEKLFFGSGTQLSVL.

V usage is TRBV27 and J usage is TRBJ2-1; the D gene is possibly TRBD2 (6 bases). This CDR3 has 14 amino acids. CDR1 is MNHEY, CDR2 SMNVEV, per germline (reference sequence). With 5 bases removed from V and 7 bases from J, the gap between germline ends came to 15 bases. The CDR3 reads CASSTLARDNEQFF. As DNA, the CDR3 is TGTGCCAGCAGTACCCTAGCGAGAGATAATGAGCAGTTCTTC.

This clone was detected only a few times. This sequence joins TRBV5-1 and TRBJ2-3, with D perhaps TRBD1 (5 bases). V lost 0 bases to trimming and J lost 2 bases, with 7 bases between them. CDR3 length: 14 amino acids. Germline lookup yields CDR1 SGHRS and CDR2 YFSETQ. CDR3: CASSLEQVTDTQYF. The CDR3 DNA sequence: TGCGCCAGCAGCTTGGAACAGGTCACAGATACGCAGTATTTT.

This clone was seen a handful of times. In DNA, the CDR3 is TGTGCCAGCAGCCATGGACTAGCGGGGGACAACGAGCAGTACTTC. It translates to CASSHGLAGDNEQYF. The chain has TRBV9 and TRBJ2-7; 13 bases fit TRBD2. Trimming removed 4 bases from V and 5 bases from J; junction bases left unmatched: 6. CDR3 length equals 15 residues. Germline lookup yields CDR1 SGDLS and CDR2 YYNGEE.

V usage is TRBV7-9 and J usage is TRBJ2-7, with a tentative D call TRBD2 (5 bases). This CDR3 is 17 amino acids long. V lost 0 bases and J lost 3, with 18 bases in between. Germline values: CDR1 SEHNR, CDR2 FQNEAQ (reference sequence). The CDR3 region has the DNA TGTGCCAGCAGCTTAGCGGCGTGGGAGCCCCTCAGCTACGAGCAGTACTTC. This sequence encodes CASSLAAWEPLSYEQYF.